This T cell receptor (beta chain) was recovered during a study of PD-L1 blockade in urothelial cancer. Study in general: Patients commenced atezolizumab in the mid-2010s, and it was given at 1,200 mg intravenously every 3 weeks. Blood was subjected to analysis at 3 weeks (second dose) and 6 weeks following treatment start. Median T cell yield from blood was over 120,000.

TCR analog templates of synthetic origin were spiked into each PCR. Produced via immunoSEQ multiplex PCR; TCRdb's table is partial and in-frame only. Found here are about 85,000 clones, more than 75% of them singletons; the top ten hold under 15%. This sample's time point: pretreatment peripheral blood. This clone was detected a few times. The sequences come from PBMCs, collected around atezolizumab (anti-PD-L1) treatment. The sequence was collected from a man aged 60-69 years with urothelial cancer.

CDR3 in amino acids: CASSRRQGNVMNTEAFF. As DNA, the CDR3 is TGCGCCAGCAGCCGCCGACAGGGAAACGTTATGAACACTGAAGCTTTCTTT. The genes are TRBV4-1 and TRBJ1-1, with 7 bases identical to TRBD1. The CDR3 has 17 amino acids. CDR1 is MGHRA, CDR2 YSYEKL, per germline. With 4 bases clipped from V and 0 bases from J, the junction kept 11 bases outside the gene matches.